This paragraph reports one TCR beta chain. The data are from a study of blood T cell repertoires in COVID-19. V dropped 4 bases and J dropped 8 bases, with 9 bases sitting between them. This CDR3 is 12 amino acids long. The germline V gene has CDR1 SGHRS and CDR2 YFSETQ. Sequenced by immunoSEQ multiplex PCR; TCRdb stores in-frame clones only, minus some. The sample lists just over 25,000 clones; about 90% were seen once. This receptor was taken from a human donor in a cohort sampled during active COVID-19. The rearrangement joins TRBV5-1 to TRBJ1-4, with a weak D call TRBD1 (6 bases). The sample consisted of peripheral blood. CDR3 DNA: TGCGCCAGCAGCACAGGGACAGAAAAACTGTTTTTT. It is translated as CASSTGTEKLFF.